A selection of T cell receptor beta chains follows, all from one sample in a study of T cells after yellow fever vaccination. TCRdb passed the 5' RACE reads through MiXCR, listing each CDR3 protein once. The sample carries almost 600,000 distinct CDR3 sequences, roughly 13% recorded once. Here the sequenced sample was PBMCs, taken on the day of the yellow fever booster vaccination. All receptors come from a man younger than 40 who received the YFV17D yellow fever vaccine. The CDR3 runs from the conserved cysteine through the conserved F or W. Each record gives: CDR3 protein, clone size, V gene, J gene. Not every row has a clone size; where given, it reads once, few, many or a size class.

CATHRWVTNTEAFF	NA	TRBV2	TRBJ1-1
CASSIQGRNSNQPQHF	NA	TRBV6-2/TRBV6-3	TRBJ1-5
CAWSWSNTGELFF	NA	TRBV30	TRBJ2-2
CAISTTGIDQPQHF	few	TRBV10-3	TRBJ1-5
CASSLTGEGYTDTQYF	NA	TRBV7-3	TRBJ2-3
CASSPRGAAAGSDTQYF	few	TRBV7-2	TRBJ2-3
CASSLQLEQFF	few	TRBV11-2	TRBJ2-1
CASSWVTPAQFF	many	TRBV5-5	TRBJ2-1
CASSPTSGPTDTQYF	few	TRBV18	TRBJ2-3
CATHPSGQNKNIQYF	NA	TRBV10-3	TRBJ2-4
CSASGNTGELFF	NA	TRBV29-1	TRBJ2-2
CASSPGTGARGEQYF	NA	TRBV5-1	TRBJ2-7
CASSSGQRTDTQYF	NA	TRBV6-5	TRBJ2-3
CASSPNSGSGYNEQFF	few	TRBV7-6	TRBJ2-1
CASRPGAGGHEQYF	NA	TRBV3-1	TRBJ2-7
CSARVSGGEQYF	many	TRBV20-1	TRBJ2-7
CASSAGGAISGANVLTF	few	TRBV3-1	TRBJ2-6